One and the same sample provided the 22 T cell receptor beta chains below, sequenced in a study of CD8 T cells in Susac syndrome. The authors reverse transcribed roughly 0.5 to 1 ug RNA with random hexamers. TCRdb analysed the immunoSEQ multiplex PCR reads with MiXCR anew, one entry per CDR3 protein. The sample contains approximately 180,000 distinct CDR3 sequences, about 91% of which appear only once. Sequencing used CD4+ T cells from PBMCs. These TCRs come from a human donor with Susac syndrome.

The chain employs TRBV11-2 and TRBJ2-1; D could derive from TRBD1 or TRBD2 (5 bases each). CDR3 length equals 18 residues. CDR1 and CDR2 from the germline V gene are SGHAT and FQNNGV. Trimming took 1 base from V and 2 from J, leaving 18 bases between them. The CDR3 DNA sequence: TGTGCCAGCAGCTTAGGGCGTCCGGGACGGATCACCTACAATGAGCAGTTCTTC. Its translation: CASSLGRPGRITYNEQFF.

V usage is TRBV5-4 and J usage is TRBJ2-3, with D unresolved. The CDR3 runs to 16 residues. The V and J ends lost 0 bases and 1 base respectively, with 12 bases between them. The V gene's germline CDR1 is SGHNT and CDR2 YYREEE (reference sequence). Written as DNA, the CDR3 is TGTGCCAGCAGCTTGGGTCGACTGGCGGGCACAGATACGCAGTATTTT. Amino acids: CASSLGRLAGTDTQYF. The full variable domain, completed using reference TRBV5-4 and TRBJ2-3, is ETGVTQSPTHLIKTRGQQVTLRCSSQSGHNTVSWYQQALGQGPQFIFQYYREEENGRGNFPPRFSGLQFPNYSSELNVNALELDDSALYLCASSLGRLAGTDTQYFGPGTRLTVL.

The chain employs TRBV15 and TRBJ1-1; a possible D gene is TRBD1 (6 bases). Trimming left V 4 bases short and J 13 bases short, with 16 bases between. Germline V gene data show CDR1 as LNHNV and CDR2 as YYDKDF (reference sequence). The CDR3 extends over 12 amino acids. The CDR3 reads CATSNGRGEVFF. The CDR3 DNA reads TGTGCCACCAGCAACGGAAGGGGGGAGGTTTTCTTT. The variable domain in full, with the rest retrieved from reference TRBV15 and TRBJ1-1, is DAMVIQNPRYQVTQFGKPVTLSCSQTLNHNVMYWYQQKSSQAPKLLFHYYDKDFNNEADTPDNFQSRRPNTSFCFLDIRSPGLGDTAMYLCATSNGRGEVFFGQGTRLTVV.

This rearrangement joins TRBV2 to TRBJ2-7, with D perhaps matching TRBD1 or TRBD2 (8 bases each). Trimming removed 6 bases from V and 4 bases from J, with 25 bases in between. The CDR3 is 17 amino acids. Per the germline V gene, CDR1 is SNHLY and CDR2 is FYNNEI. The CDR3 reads CASRAGGFRREEYEQYF. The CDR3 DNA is TGTGCCAGCAGGGCAGGGGGCTTTCGGCGGGAGGAGTACGAGCAGTACTTC. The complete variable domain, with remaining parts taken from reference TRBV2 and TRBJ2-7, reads EPEVTQTPSHQVTQMGQEVILRCVPISNHLYFYWYRQILGQKVEFLVSFYNNEISEKSEIFDDQFSVERPDGSNFTLKIRSTKLEDSAMYFCASRAGGFRREEYEQYFGPGTRLTVT.

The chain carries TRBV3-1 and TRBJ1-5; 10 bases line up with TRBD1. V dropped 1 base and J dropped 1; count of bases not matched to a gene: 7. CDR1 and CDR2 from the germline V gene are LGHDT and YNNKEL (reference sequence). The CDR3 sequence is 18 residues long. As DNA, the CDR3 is TGTGCCAGCAGCCAAGGCCCCTGGACAGGGGGAAGCAATCAGCCCCAGCATTTT. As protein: CASSQGPWTGGSNQPQHF.

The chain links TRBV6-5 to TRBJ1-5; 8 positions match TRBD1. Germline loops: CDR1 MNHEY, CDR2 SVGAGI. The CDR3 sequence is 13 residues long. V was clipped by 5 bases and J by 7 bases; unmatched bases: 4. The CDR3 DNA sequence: TGTGCCAGCAGTACACAGGGGGGACAGCCCCAGCATTTT. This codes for CASSTQGGQPQHF.

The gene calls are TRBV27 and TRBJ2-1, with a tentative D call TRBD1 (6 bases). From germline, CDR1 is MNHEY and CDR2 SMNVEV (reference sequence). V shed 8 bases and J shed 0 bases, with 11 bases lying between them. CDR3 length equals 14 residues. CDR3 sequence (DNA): TGTGCCAGCTCAGGGGTAAGCTCCTACAATGAGCAGTTCTTC. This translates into CASSGVSSYNEQFF.

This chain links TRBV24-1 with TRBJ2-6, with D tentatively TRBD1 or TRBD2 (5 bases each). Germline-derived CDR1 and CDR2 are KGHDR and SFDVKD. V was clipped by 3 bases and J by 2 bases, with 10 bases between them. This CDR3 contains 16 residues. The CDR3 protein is CATSDVGVAGANVLTF. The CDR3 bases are TGTGCCACCAGTGATGTGGGGGTTGCTGGGGCCAACGTCCTGACTTTC.

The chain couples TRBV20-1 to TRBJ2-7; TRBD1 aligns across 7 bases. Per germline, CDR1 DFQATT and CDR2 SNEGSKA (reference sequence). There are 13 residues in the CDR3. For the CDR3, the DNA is TGCAGCGAGAGCCGGGACAGTACCTACGAGCAGTACTTC. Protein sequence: CSESRDSTYEQYF.

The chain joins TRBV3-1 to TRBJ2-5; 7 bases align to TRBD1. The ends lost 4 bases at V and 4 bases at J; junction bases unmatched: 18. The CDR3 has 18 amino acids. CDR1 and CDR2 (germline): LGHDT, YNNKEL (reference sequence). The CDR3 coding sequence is TGTGCCAGCAGCCTATCCAGAACGACAGGGTTTAATATAGAGACCCAGTACTTC. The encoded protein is CASSLSRTTGFNIETQYF.

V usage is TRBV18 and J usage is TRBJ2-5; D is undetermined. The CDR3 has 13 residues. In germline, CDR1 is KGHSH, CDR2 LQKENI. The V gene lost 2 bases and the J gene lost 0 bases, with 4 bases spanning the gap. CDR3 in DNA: TGTGCCAGCTCACCAGGGTACCAAGAGACCCAGTACTTC. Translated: CASSPGYQETQYF. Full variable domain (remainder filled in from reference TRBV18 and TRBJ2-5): NAGVMQNPRHLVRRRGQEARLRCSPMKGHSHVYWYRQLPEEGLKFMVYLQKENIIDESGMPKERFSAEFPKEGPSILRIQQVVRGDSAAYFCASSPGYQETQYFGPGTRLLVL.

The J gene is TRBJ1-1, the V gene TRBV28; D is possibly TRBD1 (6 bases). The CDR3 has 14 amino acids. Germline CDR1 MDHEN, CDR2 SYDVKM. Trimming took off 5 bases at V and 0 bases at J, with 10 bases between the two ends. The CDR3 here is CASSPGQLNTEAFF. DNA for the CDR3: TGTGCCAGCAGTCCGGGACAACTGAACACTGAAGCTTTCTTT.

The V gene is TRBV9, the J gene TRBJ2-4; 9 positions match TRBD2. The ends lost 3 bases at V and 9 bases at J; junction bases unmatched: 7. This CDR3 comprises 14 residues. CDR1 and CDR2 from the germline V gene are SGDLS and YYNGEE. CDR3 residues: CASSAASGVGIQYF. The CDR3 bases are TGTGCCAGCAGCGCGGCTAGCGGGGTCGGCATTCAGTACTTC.

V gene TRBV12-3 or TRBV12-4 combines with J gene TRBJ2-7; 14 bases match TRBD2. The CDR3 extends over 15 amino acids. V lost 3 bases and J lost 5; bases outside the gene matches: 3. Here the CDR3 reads CASSLGLAGVNEQYF. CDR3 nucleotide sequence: TGTGCCAGCAGTTTGGGACTAGCGGGAGTTAACGAGCAGTACTTC.

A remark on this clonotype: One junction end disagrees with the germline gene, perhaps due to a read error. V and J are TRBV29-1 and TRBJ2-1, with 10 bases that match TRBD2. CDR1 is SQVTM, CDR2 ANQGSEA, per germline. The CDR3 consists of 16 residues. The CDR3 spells CSIEGTSAPPHNEQFF. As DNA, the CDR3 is TGCAGCATTGAAGGGACTAGCGCGCCCCCACACAATGAGCAGTTCTTC.

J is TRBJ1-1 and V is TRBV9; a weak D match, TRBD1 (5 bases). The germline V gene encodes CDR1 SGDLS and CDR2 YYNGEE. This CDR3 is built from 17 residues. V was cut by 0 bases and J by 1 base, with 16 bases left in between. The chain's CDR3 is CASSVVGTIMTNTEAFF. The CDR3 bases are TGTGCCAGCAGCGTAGTAGGGACCATAATGACGAACACTGAAGCTTTCTTT.

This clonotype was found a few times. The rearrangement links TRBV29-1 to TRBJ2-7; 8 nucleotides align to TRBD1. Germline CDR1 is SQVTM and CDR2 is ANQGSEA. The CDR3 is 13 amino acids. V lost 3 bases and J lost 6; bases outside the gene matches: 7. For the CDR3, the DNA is TGCAGCGTTGAGACAGGGGAAGGTACCGAGCAGTACTTC. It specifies CSVETGEGTEQYF.

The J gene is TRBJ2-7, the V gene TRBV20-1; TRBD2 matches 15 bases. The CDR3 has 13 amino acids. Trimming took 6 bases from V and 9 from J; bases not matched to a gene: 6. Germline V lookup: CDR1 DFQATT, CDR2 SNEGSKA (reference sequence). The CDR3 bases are TGCAGTGCCCCAGGACTAGCGGGAGGGGGGCAGTACTTC. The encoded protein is CSAPGLAGGGQYF.

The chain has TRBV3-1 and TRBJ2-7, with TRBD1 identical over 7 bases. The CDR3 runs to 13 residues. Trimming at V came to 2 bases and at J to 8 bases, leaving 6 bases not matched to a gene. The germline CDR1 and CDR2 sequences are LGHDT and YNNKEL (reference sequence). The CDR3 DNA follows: TGTGCCAGCAGCCAATCAAGACAGGGCCAGCAGTACTTC. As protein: CASSQSRQGQQYF.

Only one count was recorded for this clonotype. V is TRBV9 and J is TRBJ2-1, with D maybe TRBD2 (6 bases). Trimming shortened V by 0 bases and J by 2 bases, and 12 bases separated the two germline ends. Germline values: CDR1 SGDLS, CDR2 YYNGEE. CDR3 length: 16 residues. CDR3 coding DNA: TGTGCCAGCAGCGTAGGTAGCGGACCACCCTACAATGAGCAGTTCTTC. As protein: CASSVGSGPPYNEQFF.

In DNA form, the CDR3 reads TGTGCCAGCATCGCCTCCGCCGGGACAAAGACTAACTATGGCTACACCTTC. This codes for CASIASAGTKTNYGYTF. This chain connects TRBV12-3 or TRBV12-4 to TRBJ1-2; tentative D call: TRBD1 (6 bases). The CDR3 runs 17 residues. The V and J ends lost 7 bases and 0 bases respectively, with 21 bases between them.

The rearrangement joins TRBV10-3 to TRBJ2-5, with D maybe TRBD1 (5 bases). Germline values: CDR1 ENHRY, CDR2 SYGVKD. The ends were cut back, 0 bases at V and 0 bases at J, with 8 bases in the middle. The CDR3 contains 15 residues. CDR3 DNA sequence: TGTGCCATCAGTGAGTCACAGGTATACCAAGAGACCCAGTACTTC. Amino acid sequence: CAISESQVYQETQYF.